One sample yielded the 27 T cell receptor beta chains listed below, sequenced in a study of CD8 T cells in ankylosing spondylitis. TCRdb reanalysed the 5' RACE reads using MiXCR and keeps one entry per CDR3 protein. Found here are about 92,000 distinct CDR3 sequences, about 9% of them singletons; the top ten hold under 6%. The sequenced material came from blood, either unsorted or a sorted T cell fraction (not recorded which). All receptors derive from a male donor with ankylosing spondylitis or in good health (not recorded which).

This clonotype came up many times. The chain carries TRBV11-2 and TRBJ2-7; 7 positions agree with TRBD1. V lost 0 bases and J lost 7; bases outside the gene matches: 9. From germline, CDR1 is SGHAT and CDR2 FQNNGV. The CDR3 is made up of 15 amino acids. CDR3 DNA sequence: TGTGCCAGCAGCTTAGAGGGCAGGGGGTACTTGGAGCAGTACTTC. The encoded protein is CASSLEGRGYLEQYF.

This clonotype came up many times. The V gene is TRBV28, the J gene TRBJ1-5, with D uncertain. CDR1 and CDR2 (germline): MDHEN, SYDVKM. The CDR3 is 18 residues long. V gave up 6 bases and J gave up 0 bases, with 21 bases separating them. CDR3 residues: CASSKYPADAYSNQPQHF. As DNA, the CDR3 is TGTGCCAGCAGCAAATACCCAGCGGACGCCTATAGCAATCAGCCCCAGCATTTT.

This clonotype was seen a handful of times. This sequence joins TRBV7-3 and TRBJ2-6; D might be TRBD2 (5 bases). The CDR3 has 15 amino acids. Trimming left V 4 bases short and J 1 base short, with 8 bases between. Germline V gene sequence: CDR1 SGHTA, CDR2 FQGTGA. This CDR3 reads CASSSSGSGANVLTF. CDR3 in DNA: TGTGCCAGCAGCTCCTCGGGGTCTGGGGCCAACGTCCTGACTTTC.

This clonotype has ten or more counts. The gene calls are TRBV7-3 and TRBJ1-1, with 9 bases matching TRBD1. V shed 0 bases and J 2 bases; nucleotides not matched to a gene: 10. CDR3 size: 18 residues. Germline lookup yields CDR1 SGHTA and CDR2 FQGTGA. The CDR3 loop is CASSLTSGQGGRNTEAFF. CDR3 DNA sequence: TGTGCCAGCAGCTTAACTTCGGGACAGGGTGGGAGAAACACTGAAGCTTTCTTT.

This clonotype was counted at least ten times. The J gene is TRBJ2-2, the V gene TRBV6-2 or TRBV6-3; D unclear. The CDR3 contains 12 residues. In germline, CDR1 is MNHEY, CDR2 SVGEGT. The V gene lost 2 bases and the J gene lost 10 bases, with 8 bases spanning the gap. CDR3 sequence reads: CASSYGDEELFF. The CDR3 DNA follows: TGTGCCAGCAGTTACGGAGATGAGGAGCTGTTTTTT.

The J gene is TRBJ1-2, the V gene TRBV11-2; D gene ambiguous. V was trimmed by 0 bases and J by 4 bases, leaving 12 bases between them. Germline V gene sequence: CDR1 SGHAT, CDR2 FQNNGV. CDR3 length: 15 residues. CDR3 DNA: TGTGCCAGCAGCTTAGATCTCCGAGGGCCCTATGGCTACACCTTC. Protein: CASSLDLRGPYGYTF.

In this sample, this clonotype turned up many times. This chain joins TRBV20-1 and TRBJ2-2; 11 bases are shared with TRBD1. Germline V gives CDR1 DFQATT, CDR2 SNEGSKA (reference sequence). V was clipped by 0 bases and J by 5 bases; unmatched bases: 8. This CDR3 spans 17 amino acids. Written as DNA, the CDR3 is TGCAGTGCTAGAGATCTTTCCGGGACAGGGGGGACCGGGGAGCTGTTTTTT. Translating it yields CSARDLSGTGGTGELFF.

In its sample, this clonotype was seen many times. V and J are TRBV20-1 and TRBJ2-7; D might be TRBD2 (5 bases). The CDR3 runs to 15 residues. The germline V gene has CDR1 DFQATT and CDR2 SNEGSKA (reference sequence). Trimming shortened V by 0 bases and J by 2 bases, and 14 bases separated the two germline ends. This CDR3 reads CSARDQRVSTYEQYF. DNA of the CDR3: TGCAGTGCTAGAGATCAGAGGGTCTCAACCTACGAGCAGTACTTC.

This clonotype was counted many times. The V and J genes are TRBV10-3 and TRBJ2-1, with 7 bases identical to TRBD1. There are 15 residues in the CDR3. J lost 8 bases, V lost 3 bases, and 10 bases had no gene match. Germline loops: CDR1 ENHRY, CDR2 SYGVKD. The CDR3 coding sequence is TGTGCCATCAGTGAAAAAGACAGGGCCAGGGATGAGCAGTTCTTC. As protein: CAISEKDRARDEQFF.

This clonotype was seen repeatedly, ten times or more. The V gene is TRBV5-1, the J gene TRBJ2-3, with 10 bases matching TRBD1. V shed 7 bases and J 2 bases; nucleotides not matched to a gene: 13. Looked up from germline, CDR1 is SGHRS and CDR2 is YFSETQ. The CDR3 covers 17 residues. The CDR3 bases are TGCGCCAGCGGGTACTCGACAGGGGGCGACCCCACAGATACGCAGTATTTT. This gives the protein CASGYSTGGDPTDTQYF.

This clonotype was counted many times. V usage is TRBV5-1 and J usage is TRBJ1-2, with 10 positions matching TRBD1. Unmatched junction bases numbered 9, after V lost 4 bases and J lost 6 bases. Germline V gene lookup returns CDR1 SGHRS and CDR2 YFSETQ. CDR3 length: 15 amino acids. The CDR3 region has the DNA TGCGCCAGCAGCGAGACAGGGGGCGTTGGCCATGGCTACACCTTC. This sequence encodes CASSETGGVGHGYTF.

The sample holds many counts of this clonotype. An end of the junction differs from the germline gene, which may be a read error. The J gene is TRBJ2-7, the V gene TRBV7-7; 9 bases align to TRBD1. Germline CDR1 is SSHAT and CDR2 is FNYEAQ (reference sequence). The CDR3 length is 15 residues. The CDR3 loop is CASSPSDRGRDEQYF. Written as DNA, the CDR3 is TGTGCTAGCAGCCCCTCGGACAGGGGACGTGACGAGCAGTACTTC.

This clonotype was detected ten times or more. V is TRBV7-3 and J is TRBJ2-3; 8 positions agree with TRBD2. J gave up 3 bases and V 5 bases, and 4 bases lay outside the gene matches. This CDR3 contains 14 residues. Germline V lookup: CDR1 SGHTA, CDR2 FQGTGA. This chain's CDR3 is CASSIAGTTDTQYF. The CDR3 DNA follows: TGTGCCAGCAGCATAGCGGGGACGACAGATACGCAGTATTTT.

This clonotype was detected many times. The chain combines TRBV12-3 or TRBV12-4 with TRBJ2-3; unclear D gene. V lost 3 bases and J lost 1, with 5 bases in between. CDR3 size: 13 residues. DNA of the CDR3: TGTGCCAGCAGTTTTGACGGCACAGATACGCAGTATTTT. It translates to CASSFDGTDTQYF.

This clonotype was found many times. The V gene is TRBV6-5, the J gene TRBJ1-1, with no clear D. The CDR3 runs 14 residues. Germline V gene lookup returns CDR1 MNHEY and CDR2 SVGAGI. The V and J ends lost 4 bases and 3 bases respectively, with 12 bases between them. The CDR3 sequence is CASSSSGGDTEAFF. The DNA of the CDR3 is TGTGCCAGCAGTTCCTCGGGTGGGGACACTGAAGCTTTCTTT.

The sample holds a few counts of this clonotype. V is TRBV15 and J is TRBJ1-5, with D hard to call. Trimming removed 0 bases from V and 2 bases from J, with 14 bases in between. The CDR3 is made up of 17 amino acids. CDR1 and CDR2 from the germline V gene are LNHNV and YYDKDF (reference sequence). The CDR3 sequence is CATSRESFIGGNQPQHF. In nucleotides, the CDR3 is TGTGCCACCAGCAGAGAAAGCTTTATCGGGGGCAATCAGCCCCAGCATTTT.

In this sample, this clonotype turned up many times. The chain joins TRBV5-1 to TRBJ1-5; D is perhaps TRBD1 (5 bases). Trimming pared 4 bases from V and 7 bases from J, leaving 18 bases between. The CDR3 length is 15 residues. Germline CDR1 is SGHRS and CDR2 is YFSETQ. Here the CDR3 DNA reads TGCGCCAGCAGCCTTGGCGGGGGGGGAAGGCAGCCCCAGCATTTT. It yields the protein CASSLGGGGRQPQHF. The variable domain in full, with the rest retrieved from reference TRBV5-1 and TRBJ1-5, is KAGVTQTPRYLIKTRGQQVTLSCSPISGHRSVSWYQQTPGQGLQFLFEYFSETQRNKGNFPGRFSGRQFSNSRSEMNVSTLELGDSALYLCASSLGGGGRQPQHFGDGTRLSIL.

This clonotype has ten or more counts. This chain joins TRBV9 and TRBJ2-5; D is tentatively TRBD1 or TRBD2 (5 bases each). The CDR3 runs to 16 residues. Germline values: CDR1 SGDLS, CDR2 YYNGEE. V was trimmed by 0 bases and J by 3 bases, leaving 15 bases between them. The CDR3 DNA is TGTGCCAGCAGCGTAGCTGGGGACCAATTCGAAGAGACCCAGTACTTC. Protein: CASSVAGDQFEETQYF. Complete variable domain (other parts from reference TRBV9 and TRBJ2-5): DSGVTQTPKHLITATGQRVTLRCSPRSGDLSVYWYQQSLDQGLQFLIQYYNGEERAKGNILERFSAQQFPDLHSELNLSSLELGDSALYFCASSVAGDQFEETQYFGPGTRLLVL.

This clonotype was picked up many times. This chain connects TRBV2 to TRBJ2-2; D not certain. Germline lookup yields CDR1 SNHLY and CDR2 FYNNEI. The CDR3 consists of 14 residues. The V gene lost 1 base and the J gene lost 7 bases, with 10 bases spanning the gap. CDR3 protein: CASSEVRLDGELFF. The CDR3 bases are TGTGCCAGCAGTGAAGTCAGATTGGACGGGGAGCTGTTTTTT. The complete variable domain, with remaining parts taken from reference TRBV2 and TRBJ2-2, reads EPEVTQTPSHQVTQMGQEVILRCVPISNHLYFYWYRQILGQKVEFLVSFYNNEISEKSEIFDDQFSVERPDGSNFTLKIRSTKLEDSAMYFCASSEVRLDGELFFGEGSRLTVL.

This clonotype has a count of ten or more. The J gene is TRBJ2-7, the V gene TRBV28, with D maybe TRBD1 (7 bases). CDR1 is MDHEN and CDR2 is SYDVKM in the germline V gene. The V and J ends lost 4 bases and 0 bases respectively, with 13 bases between them. This CDR3 comprises 15 residues. The CDR3 sequence: CASSSTGRTSYEQYF. In DNA, the CDR3 is TGTGCCAGCAGTTCGACAGGGAGGACCTCCTACGAGCAGTACTTC.

At least ten counts were recorded for this clonotype. The chain couples TRBV7-9 to TRBJ1-2; D call uncertain. V lost 2 bases and J lost 2, with 6 bases in between. In germline, CDR1 is SEHNR, CDR2 FQNEAQ (reference sequence). The CDR3 spans 13 residues. This CDR3 reads CASSLYQNYGYTF. In DNA, the CDR3 is TGTGCCAGCAGCTTATACCAAAACTATGGCTACACCTTC.

This clonotype has ten or more counts. The chain couples TRBV6-2 or TRBV6-3 to TRBJ2-5; 7 nucleotides line up with TRBD1. The CDR3 is made up of 14 amino acids. Germline V lookup: CDR1 MNHEY, CDR2 SVGEGT. V was clipped by 5 bases and J by 2 bases; unmatched bases: 5. The CDR3, as DNA: TGTGCCAGCAGTCAGAGGGGACAGCAAGAGACCCAGTACTTC. Its translation: CASSQRGQQETQYF.

This clonotype was detected many times. The gene calls are TRBV4-2 and TRBJ2-1, with D perhaps assigned TRBD1 or TRBD2 (5 bases each). The germline V gene encodes CDR1 LGHNA and CDR2 YNFKEQ. V was shortened by 5 bases and J by 1 base, with 9 bases between the two germline ends. The CDR3 length is 14 residues. The CDR3 region is CASSGGLSYNEQFF. The CDR3 nucleotides read TGTGCCAGCAGCGGGGGTCTATCCTACAATGAGCAGTTCTTC.

This clonotype was detected ten times or more. V usage is TRBV29-1 and J usage is TRBJ2-1, with D maybe TRBD2 (5 bases). V was cut by 3 bases and J by 7 bases, with 7 bases left in between. This CDR3 region has 11 residues. The V gene's germline CDR1 is SQVTM and CDR2 ANQGSEA. The CDR3 here is CSVEGSNEQFF. The CDR3 DNA reads TGCAGCGTTGAGGGGAGTAATGAGCAGTTCTTC.

This clonotype has just a few counts. The V call is TRBV27, the J call TRBJ2-3, with TRBD2 matching over 8 bases. The CDR3 contains 17 residues. After removal of 4 bases from V and 0 bases from J, the junction contained 9 bases not matched to a gene. The germline V gene encodes CDR1 MNHEY and CDR2 SMNVEV (reference sequence). In DNA form, the CDR3 reads TGTGCCAGCAGTTCCGACTATAGCGGGGCTAGCACAGATACGCAGTATTTT. Its protein product is CASSSDYSGASTDTQYF.

This clonotype was detected many times. V and J are TRBV10-2 and TRBJ1-2; D gene unclear. The V and J ends lost 1 base and 0 bases respectively, with 9 bases between them. The CDR3 loop spans 15 amino acids. Per the germline V gene, CDR1 is WSHSY and CDR2 is SAAADI. The CDR3 DNA follows: TGCGCCAGCAGTGAGTGGTTTGAGACTAACTATGGCTACACCTTC. Protein sequence: CASSEWFETNYGYTF.

The rearrangement uses TRBV24-1 and TRBJ2-1; 10 bases agree with TRBD2. The CDR3 loop spans 17 amino acids. Per germline, CDR1 KGHDR and CDR2 SFDVKD. With 4 bases clipped from V and 7 bases from J, the junction kept 12 bases outside the gene matches. CDR3 protein: CATSETLAGGVKNEQFF. CDR3 DNA: TGTGCCACCAGTGAGACCTTAGCGGGGGGTGTTAAAAATGAGCAGTTCTTC.